This T cell receptor (beta chain) was recovered during a study of T-cell memory formation after mild COVID-19. TCRdb passed the 5' RACE reads through MiXCR, listing each CDR3 protein once. The sample carries roughly 620,000 distinct CDR3 sequences, more than 15% recorded once. Findings of the study overall: Whereas later expanders leaned CD4+, clones contracting day 15 to 85 showed a balanced CD4/CD8 makeup. Several responding clones turned up in pre-infection memory, indicating that cross-reactive memory may have taken part.

This clonotype has more than one count but fewer than ten. The antigen is undetermined. The CDR3 is 19 amino acids. V was pared by 0 bases and J by 0 bases, with 15 bases of the junction left unmatched. Germline V gives CDR1 DFQATT, CDR2 SNEGSKA (reference sequence). The sample consisted of PBMCs or a T cell subset sorted from them (not recorded which). The chain has TRBV20-1 and TRBJ2-3; TRBD1 matches at 7 bases. This receptor was obtained from an adult woman who had mild COVID-19 (a few samples of this study predate the infection). Cell type and time point are not known. The CDR3 bases are TGCAGTGCTAGAGATATTCACCATCAGGGGGACAGAAGCACAGATACGCAGTATTTT. It translates to CSARDIHHQGDRSTDTQYF.